Each of the 14 T cell receptor beta chains below was sequenced from the same sample in a study of Ad26.COV2.S vaccination and SARS-CoV-2 variants. The treatment denotes: 19 received Ad26.COV2.S at low or high dose, single or two shots; 5 received placebo; per-sample allocation not given. Collection of the samples took place on day 63 after the first injection of vaccine or placebo. Here immunoSEQ multiplex PCR was the method, and the copy in TCRdb shows in-frame clones only, minus some. The sample holds 330,000 or so clones, roughly 90% seen once. The sample here was peripheral blood, taken in a trial of Ad26.COV2.S vaccine versus placebo. These receptors all stem from a person aged 18 to 59 who received the Ad26.COV2.S COVID-19 vaccine or a placebo.

The chain is built from TRBV4-3 and TRBJ2-7; either TRBD1 or TRBD2 may supply D (5 bases each). The CDR3 runs 11 residues. V was cut by 3 bases and J by 7 bases, with 7 bases left in between. The germline V gene has CDR1 LGHNA and CDR2 YSLEER. CDR3 coding DNA: TGCGCCAGCAGCCAGGGACCTGAGCAGTACTTC. This sequence encodes CASSQGPEQYF.

This chain links TRBV7-9 with TRBJ1-5; TRBD1 is a possible D gene (6 bases). CDR1 SEHNR and CDR2 FQNEAQ come from the germline V gene (reference sequence). The V and J ends lost 4 bases and 2 bases respectively, with 15 bases between them. The CDR3 spans 16 residues. The CDR3 DNA is TGTGCCAGCAGCTCTGAAGGGACATTAGGCAATCAGCCCCAGCATTTT. Its protein is CASSSEGTLGNQPQHF. Drawing the rest from reference TRBV7-9 and TRBJ1-5, the complete variable domain is DTGVSQNPRHKITKRGQNVTFRCDPISEHNRLYWYRQTLGQGPEFLTYFQNEAQLEKSRLLSDRFSAERPKGSFSTLEIQRTEQGDSAMYLCASSSEGTLGNQPQHFGDGTRLSIL.

The chain uses TRBV6-5 and TRBJ1-5; D gene uncertain. The CDR3 spans 14 residues. CDR1 and CDR2 from the germline V gene are MNHEY and SVGAGI. Trimming removed 2 bases from V and 7 bases from J, with 12 bases in between. The CDR3 protein is CASSYGSIGQPQHF. CDR3 coding DNA: TGTGCCAGCAGTTACGGCTCCATCGGCCAGCCCCAGCATTTT.

The chain employs TRBV4-3 and TRBJ1-6, with 7 bases fitting TRBD1. After removal of 4 bases from V and 3 bases from J, the junction contained 12 bases not matched to a gene. The germline CDR1 and CDR2 sequences are LGHNA and YSLEER. The CDR3 extends over 18 amino acids. The CDR3, as DNA: TGCGCCAGCAGCCCCGAGGATGGGACAGATTTCTATAATTCACCCCTCCACTTT. Amino acids: CASSPEDGTDFYNSPLHF.

This sequence joins TRBV19 and TRBJ2-7, with D perhaps given as TRBD1 or TRBD2 (6 bases each). Looked up from germline, CDR1 is LNHDA and CDR2 is SQIVND (reference sequence). Trimming pared 6 bases from V and 1 base from J, leaving 19 bases between. The CDR3 runs to 16 residues. This CDR3 is CASSPREGGPSYEQYV. The CDR3 DNA is TGTGCCAGTAGCCCCCGTGAGGGGGGACCTTCCTACGAGCAGTACGTC.

This clone has only a few counts. The rearrangement joins TRBV7-2 to TRBJ1-2; D is uncertain. Germline values: CDR1 SGHTA, CDR2 FQGNSA. Deletions cut 7 bases from V and 4 bases from J, with 13 bases between. The CDR3 runs to 13 residues. CDR3 amino acids: CASNPSMAYGYTF. CDR3 nucleotide sequence: TGTGCCAGCAACCCATCGATGGCCTATGGCTACACCTTC.

V usage is TRBV2 and J usage is TRBJ2-7; D unclear. V was trimmed by 2 bases and J by 4 bases, leaving 9 bases between them. Germline assignment: CDR1 SNHLY and CDR2 FYNNEI. This CDR3 is built from 13 residues. The DNA of the CDR3 is TGTGCCAGCAGTGAATTGGCGGCTTACGAGCAGTACGTC. It specifies CASSELAAYEQYV.

This chain connects TRBV11-2 to TRBJ1-3, with a tentative D call TRBD1 (6 bases). Trimming pared 3 bases from V and 3 bases from J, leaving 12 bases between. CDR1 and CDR2 (germline): SGHAT, FQNNGV. The CDR3 is made up of 15 amino acids. CDR3 in amino acids: CASSFPGAGGNTIYF. CDR3 coding DNA: TGTGCCAGCAGCTTTCCAGGGGCAGGTGGAAACACCATATATTTT.

This rearrangement joins TRBV5-6 to TRBJ1-4; D is perhaps TRBD1 (5 bases). The germline CDR1 and CDR2 sequences are SGHDT and YYEEEE. V was pared by 4 bases and J by 5 bases, with 18 bases between. There are 16 residues in the CDR3. The CDR3 spells CASSTGARGKNEKLFF. In DNA form, the CDR3 reads TGTGCCAGCAGCACTGGCGCTAGGGGCAAGAATGAAAAACTGTTTTTT. Combining the CDR3 with reference TRBV5-6 and TRBJ1-4 gives the whole variable domain DAGVTQSPTHLIKTRGQQVTLRCSPKSGHDTVSWYQQALGQGPQFIFQYYEEEERQRGNFPDRFSGHQFPNYSSELNVNALLLGDSALYLCASSTGARGKNEKLFFGSGTQLSVL.

The rearrangement links TRBV23-1 to TRBJ1-5, with D possibly TRBD1 on 6 matching bases. TRBV23-1 is recorded as an ORF, its role being uncertain. Between the trimmed V and J ends, which lost 9 bases and 2 bases, there was a span of 29 bases. The CDR3 totals 19 residues. The CDR3 bases are TGCGCCAGGAACTGGAACGGCCACAGGGAATGCCAAGGCAATCAGCCCCAGCATTTT. Translating gives CARNWNGHRECQGNQPQHF.

J is TRBJ2-3 and V is TRBV27; D possibly corresponds to TRBD1 (6 bases). There are 14 residues in the CDR3. V shed 5 bases and J shed 0 bases, with 9 bases lying between them. CDR1 MNHEY and CDR2 SMNVEV come from the germline V gene (reference sequence). CDR3 bases: TGTGCCAGCAGTCGGACAGAAAGCACAGATACGCAGTATTTT. Translated, it gives CASSRTESTDTQYF.

This clone was detected only once. The rearrangement joins TRBV23-1 to TRBJ1-5, with D unresolved. TRBV23-1 is identified as an open reading frame with a role that is uncertain. Trimming pared 4 bases from V and 3 bases from J, leaving 7 bases between. CDR3 size: 13 residues. For the CDR3, the DNA is TGCGCCAGCAGTCGTGAGTCCAATCAGCCCCAGCATTTT. Its translation: CASSRESNQPQHF.

The sample holds one count of this clone. This chain uses TRBV12-5 with TRBJ2-5, with 10 bases aligning to TRBD1. This CDR3 is built from 15 residues. V lost 6 bases and J lost 2; bases outside the gene matches: 6. Looked up from germline, CDR1 is LGHNT and CDR2 is FRNRAP. The CDR3 loop is CASGTGTGEQETQYF. The CDR3 DNA follows: TGTGCTAGTGGGACCGGGACAGGGGAACAAGAGACCCAGTACTTC.

The chain joins TRBV2 to TRBJ1-1; maybe TRBD1 (5 bases). The V and J ends lost 6 bases and 5 bases respectively, with 13 bases between them. The CDR3 is 13 amino acids. CDR1 and CDR2 from the germline V gene are SNHLY and FYNNEI. Here the CDR3 reads CASRLTDKTEAFF. CDR3 DNA: TGTGCCAGCAGGCTGACAGATAAGACTGAAGCTTTCTTT.